The rows below give T cell receptor beta chains drawn from one sample of a study of cytomegalovirus exposure and HLA in healthy donors. The table came from immunoSEQ multiplex PCR; TCRdb's copy has only in-frame clones and leaves some out. The sample shows 55,000 to 75,000 clones, around 68% of them seen only once. The specimen was PBMCs. These receptors were taken from a man aged 35 to 55 in good health and CMV-seropositive. CDR3s include the opening cysteine and the closing phenylalanine or tryptophan. The order of the fields is J gene, clone size, D gene, V gene, CDR3 DNA, CDR3 protein. D genes are given only for firm matches. Rows give clone size only sometimes, using once, few, many, or a class for an expanded clone.

J gene: TRBJ2-3
clone size: NA
D gene: TRBD2
V gene: TRBV19
CDR3 DNA: TGTGCCAGTAGCTCCGTACTAGCGGGGGGGCGAGGGAGCACAGATACGCAGTATTTT
CDR3 protein: CASSSVLAGGRGSTDTQYF

J gene: TRBJ2-5
clone size: NA
D gene: NA
V gene: TRBV11-2
CDR3 DNA: TGTGCCAGCAGCTTAGGGCCCGGGAGACAAGAGACCCAGTACTTC
CDR3 protein: CASSLGPGRQETQYF

J gene: TRBJ2-2
clone size: NA
D gene: TRBD2
V gene: TRBV27
CDR3 DNA: TGTGCCAGCAGTTCGACTAGCGGGAGTTTGATCACCGGGGAGCTGTTTTTT
CDR3 protein: CASSSTSGSLITGELFF

J gene: TRBJ2-3
clone size: once
D gene: TRBD1
V gene: TRBV7-2
CDR3 DNA: TGTGCCAGCAGGTCAGGCAGGGGGCGAGGCACAGATACGCAGTATTTT
CDR3 protein: CASRSGRGRGTDTQYF

J gene: TRBJ2-2
clone size: NA
D gene: TRBD1
V gene: TRBV5-1
CDR3 DNA: TGCGCCAGCAGCTTGGGGGCAACCGGGACAGGGACGGGCGGGGAGCTGTTTTTT
CDR3 protein: CASSLGATGTGTGGELFF

J gene: TRBJ2-2
clone size: NA
D gene: NA
V gene: TRBV7-6
CDR3 DNA: TGTGCCAGCAGAAAGAGGGCGAACACCGGGGAGCTGTTTTTT
CDR3 protein: CASRKRANTGELFF

J gene: TRBJ1-2
clone size: NA
D gene: NA
V gene: TRBV5-1
CDR3 DNA: TGCGCCAGCAGCACCGATTCAGGCTCGGAAGGCTACACCTTC
CDR3 protein: CASSTDSGSEGYTF

J gene: TRBJ2-7
clone size: NA
D gene: NA
V gene: TRBV19
CDR3 DNA: TGTGCCAGCCGAGGGACTTTGACCTACGAGCAGTACTTC
CDR3 protein: CASRGTLTYEQYF

J gene: TRBJ1-1
clone size: NA
D gene: NA
V gene: TRBV10-3
CDR3 DNA: TGTGCCATCAGTGTTGGCAACACTGAAGCTTTCTTT
CDR3 protein: CAISVGNTEAFF

J gene: TRBJ2-3
clone size: NA
D gene: NA
V gene: TRBV5-1
CDR3 DNA: TGCGCCAGCAGCTTTATAACTAGCACAGATACGCAGTATTTT
CDR3 protein: CASSFITSTDTQYF

J gene: TRBJ1-2
clone size: NA
D gene: NA
V gene: TRBV4-3
CDR3 DNA: TGCGCCAGCAGCCATTCAGACAGCTATGGCTACACCTTC
CDR3 protein: CASSHSDSYGYTF

J gene: TRBJ2-3
clone size: once
D gene: TRBD2
V gene: TRBV5-1
CDR3 DNA: TGCGCCAGCAGCTCGACTAGCGGGAGGGCCTACGATACGCAGTATTTT
CDR3 protein: CASSSTSGRAYDTQYF

J gene: TRBJ1-5
clone size: NA
D gene: TRBD1
V gene: TRBV6-5
CDR3 DNA: TGTGCCAGCAGTTCGGGACAGGGGAATCAGCCCCAGCATTTT
CDR3 protein: CASSSGQGNQPQHF

J gene: TRBJ2-1
clone size: few
D gene: NA
V gene: TRBV19
CDR3 DNA: TGTGCCAGTAGTATTTGGCAGGGGCCCTCCAATGAGCAGTTCTTC
CDR3 protein: CASSIWQGPSNEQFF

J gene: TRBJ1-3
clone size: NA
D gene: TRBD1
V gene: TRBV13
CDR3 DNA: TGTGCCAGCAGCTTGGGACAGCGGTCTGGAAACACCATATATTTT
CDR3 protein: CASSLGQRSGNTIYF

J gene: TRBJ2-1
clone size: NA
D gene: NA
V gene: TRBV30
CDR3 DNA: TGTGCCTGGAGTGTAGGGACAACTCTCTACAATGAGCAGTTCTTC
CDR3 protein: CAWSVGTTLYNEQFF

J gene: TRBJ2-2
clone size: NA
D gene: NA
V gene: TRBV18
CDR3 DNA: TGTGCCAGCTCACCACCTGTAGAATATACCGGGGAGCTGTTTTTT
CDR3 protein: CASSPPVEYTGELFF

J gene: TRBJ2-7
clone size: NA
D gene: TRBD1
V gene: TRBV27
CDR3 DNA: TGTGCCAGCAGTTTATCGCCGGACAGGGGGGGCGGCTACGAGCAGTACTTC
CDR3 protein: CASSLSPDRGGGYEQYF

J gene: TRBJ1-1
clone size: NA
D gene: NA
V gene: TRBV5-1
CDR3 DNA: TGCGCCAGCCTACGGGACGGCGGGAGTACTGAAGCTTTCTTT
CDR3 protein: CASLRDGGSTEAFF

J gene: TRBJ2-3
clone size: NA
D gene: TRBD2
V gene: TRBV6-5
CDR3 DNA: TGTGCCAGCAGTTCGACGACTAGCGGGGGCCAAAAGTATTTT
CDR3 protein: CASSSTTSGGQKYF

J gene: TRBJ2-1
clone size: NA
D gene: TRBD2
V gene: TRBV11-3
CDR3 DNA: TGTGCCAGCAGCTTCGGGGGGAGTCAAAATGAGCAGTTCTTC
CDR3 protein: CASSFGGSQNEQFF

J gene: TRBJ1-1
clone size: NA
D gene: NA
V gene: TRBV7-9
CDR3 DNA: TGTGCCAGCTTTTCTAACACTGAAGCTTTCTTT
CDR3 protein: CASFSNTEAFF

J gene: TRBJ2-5
clone size: few
D gene: TRBD2
V gene: TRBV6-1
CDR3 DNA: TGTGCCAGCAGTGCCTTTGGGCGGGGGTACCAAGAGACCCAGTACTTC
CDR3 protein: CASSAFGRGYQETQYF

J gene: TRBJ2-5
clone size: NA
D gene: TRBD1
V gene: TRBV19
CDR3 DNA: TGTGCCAGTGCCGGGACAGTACAAGAGACCCAGTACTTC
CDR3 protein: CASAGTVQETQYF

J gene: TRBJ2-7
clone size: once
D gene: TRBD2
V gene: TRBV6-6
CDR3 DNA: TGTGCCAGCAGTCGGACTAGCGGGAGCTACGAGCAGTACTTC
CDR3 protein: CASSRTSGSYEQYF

J gene: TRBJ2-3
clone size: NA
D gene: NA
V gene: TRBV10-3
CDR3 DNA: TGTGCCATCAGTGAGTCGATGGCGGGGATCACAGATACGCAGTATTTT
CDR3 protein: CAISESMAGITDTQYF

J gene: TRBJ2-3
clone size: NA
D gene: TRBD2
V gene: TRBV7-2
CDR3 DNA: TGTGCCAGCAGCTTAGCAAAGACTAGCGGGGGGGGCCACGATACGCAGTATTTT
CDR3 protein: CASSLAKTSGGGHDTQYF

J gene: TRBJ2-1
clone size: NA
D gene: NA
V gene: TRBV18
CDR3 DNA: TGTGCCAGCTCGGCTGGGGAGAATGAGCAGTTCTTC
CDR3 protein: CASSAGENEQFF

J gene: TRBJ2-7
clone size: NA
D gene: TRBD1
V gene: TRBV5-6
CDR3 DNA: TGTGCCAGCAGCTTAGGACAGGGGGCGGTCGGGCAGTACTTC
CDR3 protein: CASSLGQGAVGQYF

J gene: TRBJ2-7
clone size: NA
D gene: TRBD2
V gene: TRBV19
CDR3 DNA: TGTGCCAGTATTATAGCGGGGAGCTCCTACGAGCAGTACTTC
CDR3 protein: CASIIAGSSYEQYF

J gene: TRBJ1-1
clone size: NA
D gene: NA
V gene: TRBV7-2
CDR3 DNA: TGTGCCAGCAGCCCCCGGCCCGGGGGCACTGAAGCTTTCTTT
CDR3 protein: CASSPRPGGTEAFF

J gene: TRBJ1-2
clone size: NA
D gene: NA
V gene: TRBV5-1
CDR3 DNA: TGCGCCAGCCAGTCCTCCCCCTCGGGAGATACGTGGGGCTATGGCTACACCTTC
CDR3 protein: CASQSSPSGDTWGYGYTF

J gene: TRBJ1-1
clone size: NA
D gene: NA
V gene: TRBV2
CDR3 DNA: TGTGCCAGCAGTGTAGACTTAGCTTATGAAGCTTTCTTT
CDR3 protein: CASSVDLAYEAFF

J gene: TRBJ2-5
clone size: NA
D gene: TRBD2
V gene: TRBV2
CDR3 DNA: TGTGCCAGCAGTCCAAGCGGGGTGTGGGAGACCCAGTACTTC
CDR3 protein: CASSPSGVWETQYF

J gene: TRBJ2-5
clone size: NA
D gene: TRBD1
V gene: TRBV7-9
CDR3 DNA: TGTGCCAGCAGCTGGGGGACAGGGGAACAAGAGACCCAGTACTTC
CDR3 protein: CASSWGTGEQETQYF

J gene: TRBJ1-3
clone size: NA
D gene: TRBD1
V gene: TRBV4-1
CDR3 DNA: TGCGCCAGCAAGGGGGCCGCTGGAAACACCATATATTTT
CDR3 protein: CASKGAAGNTIYF

J gene: TRBJ2-2
clone size: NA
D gene: NA
V gene: TRBV7-9
CDR3 DNA: TGTGCCAGCAGCCTTCAGACGAACACCGGGGAGCTGTTTTTT
CDR3 protein: CASSLQTNTGELFF

J gene: TRBJ2-1
clone size: NA
D gene: TRBD2
V gene: TRBV4-2
CDR3 DNA: TGTGCCAGCAGTTGGAGCGGGAGACGCAATGAGCAGTTCTTC
CDR3 protein: CASSWSGRRNEQFF

J gene: TRBJ1-1
clone size: NA
D gene: NA
V gene: TRBV5-1
CDR3 DNA: TGCGCCAGCAGCTGGCTAGCGGGGGGCCTGAACACTGAAGCTTTCTTT
CDR3 protein: CASSWLAGGLNTEAFF

J gene: TRBJ1-5
clone size: few
D gene: TRBD1
V gene: TRBV10-3
CDR3 DNA: TGTGCCATCAGTGAGGGCGGGACAGGGGGTGGACAGCCCCAGCATTTT
CDR3 protein: CAISEGGTGGGQPQHF

J gene: TRBJ1-5
clone size: NA
D gene: TRBD1
V gene: TRBV5-1
CDR3 DNA: TGCGCCAGCAGCCGGACAGGGGGCAACCAGCCCCAGCATTTT
CDR3 protein: CASSRTGGNQPQHF

J gene: TRBJ1-1
clone size: few
D gene: NA
V gene: TRBV19
CDR3 DNA: TGTGCCAGTACCATAGGAGGGGGGGTACTTGAAGCTTTCTTT
CDR3 protein: CASTIGGGVLEAFF

J gene: TRBJ2-1
clone size: few
D gene: NA
V gene: TRBV7-8
CDR3 DNA: TGTGCCAGCAGCTTATTCACAGGATTATTCTACAATGAGCAGTTCTTC
CDR3 protein: CASSLFTGLFYNEQFF